These 21 T cell receptor beta chains came from one sample sequenced in a study of blood T cell repertoires in COVID-19. Profiling relied on immunoSEQ multiplex PCR, and the TCRdb table lists in-frame clones only, not all of them. The repertoire includes 60,000 or so clones, around 91% of them detected once, and 13% to 15% sits in the top ten. The sequenced sample was peripheral blood. These receptors originate from a woman aged 55-70 years with active COVID-19.

The V gene is TRBV19, the J gene TRBJ1-2; D is undetermined. Germline loops: CDR1 LNHDA, CDR2 SQIVND (reference sequence). V was clipped by 7 bases and J by 4 bases, with 19 bases between them. There are 15 residues in the CDR3. The CDR3 DNA is TGTGCCAGTACCCCCCCCCGGGGAGGAGGCTATGGCTACACCTTC. The encoded protein is CASTPPRGGGYGYTF.

The chain couples TRBV14 to TRBJ2-2, with TRBD1 matching over 11 bases. The CDR3 contains 14 residues. CDR1 and CDR2 (germline): SGHDN, FVKESK. V gave up 7 bases and J gave up 5 bases; unmatched junction bases: 3. CDR3 bases: TGTGCCAGCAAGGGACAGGGGGTGACCGGGGAGCTGTTTTTT. It codes for CASKGQGVTGELFF. Filled out from reference TRBV14 and TRBJ2-2, the complete variable domain reads EAGVTQFPSHSVIEKGQTVTLRCDPISGHDNLYWYRRVMGKEIKFLLHFVKESKQDESGMPNNRFLAERTGGTYSTLKVQPAELEDSGVYFCASKGQGVTGELFFGEGSRLTVL.

The chain uses TRBV3-1 (or the pseudogene TRBV3-2) and TRBJ1-1, with 7 bases lining up with TRBD1. The ends lost 1 base at V and 11 bases at J; junction bases unmatched: 7. Per the germline V gene, CDR1 is LGHDT and CDR2 is YNNKEL (reference sequence). CDR3 length equals 13 residues. The CDR3 sequence: CASSQASKGAAFF. The CDR3 nucleotides are TGTGCCAGCAGCCAAGCTTCCAAGGGGGCGGCTTTCTTT.

A single count supports this clone. The chain joins TRBV29-1 to TRBJ1-1; TRBD1 might be the D (5 bases). The length of the CDR3 is 11 residues. V dropped 7 bases and J dropped 6 bases, with 12 bases sitting between them. CDR1 and CDR2 (germline): SQVTM, ANQGSEA. The CDR3 bases are TGCAGCGGCCGACAGTACGCTGAAGCTTTCTTT. Translating gives CSGRQYAEAFF.

The rearrangement joins TRBV12-5 to TRBJ1-2, with D perhaps TRBD1 (6 bases). Germline CDR1 is LGHNT and CDR2 is FRNRAP. The CDR3 extends over 15 amino acids. V was trimmed by 2 bases and J by 6 bases, leaving 16 bases between them. This CDR3 reads CASGLWGTQGNGYTF. The CDR3 bases are TGTGCTAGTGGTTTGTGGGGAACACAGGGAAATGGCTACACCTTC. Full variable domain (remainder filled in from reference TRBV12-5 and TRBJ1-2): DARVTQTPRHKVTEMGQEVTMRCQPILGHNTVFWYRQTMMQGLELLAYFRNRAPLDDSGMPKDRFSAEMPDATLATLKIQPSEPRDSAVYFCASGLWGTQGNGYTFGSGTRLTVV.

The V and J genes are TRBV6-2 or TRBV6-3 and TRBJ1-5, with 7 bases that match TRBD1. This CDR3 spans 15 amino acids. V lost 5 bases and J lost 3; bases outside the gene matches: 7. Germline V gene data show CDR1 as MNHEY and CDR2 as SVGEGT. CDR3 nucleotides: TGTGCCAGCAGTCGACGACAGGGAGTCAATCAGCCCCAGCATTTT. Amino acids: CASSRRQGVNQPQHF.

The J gene is TRBJ2-4, the V gene TRBV6-5; D is ambiguous. This CDR3 has 10 amino acids. Trimming pared 8 bases from V and 8 bases from J, leaving 7 bases between. Per the germline V gene, CDR1 is MNHEY and CDR2 is SVGAGI. The CDR3 loop is CASYGYIQYF. For the CDR3, the DNA is TGTGCCAGCTACGGGTACATTCAGTACTTC.

The genes are TRBV18 and TRBJ1-1; D might be TRBD1 (5 bases). V dropped 5 bases and J dropped 1 base, with 11 bases sitting between them. Germline V gene sequence: CDR1 KGHSH, CDR2 LQKENI. This CDR3 is built from 14 residues. The CDR3: CASSAGGGNTEAFF. CDR3 bases: TGTGCCAGCTCAGCGGGCGGGGGGAACACTGAAGCTTTCTTT.

The chain employs TRBV19 and TRBJ2-2, with D possibly being TRBD2 (6 bases). The CDR3 loop spans 16 amino acids. The germline V gene encodes CDR1 LNHDA and CDR2 SQIVND (reference sequence). Trimming took 6 bases from V and 1 from J, leaving 15 bases between them. The CDR3 DNA is TGTGCCAGTAGGACCCAGGGAGGTGTGAACACCGGGGAGCTGTTTTTT. Amino acids: CASRTQGGVNTGELFF.

This clone has a handful of counts. The chain combines TRBV4-2 with TRBJ2-5, with no clear D. V lost 0 bases, J lost 1 base, and 6 bases lay in between. From germline, CDR1 is LGHNA and CDR2 YNFKEQ. The CDR3 covers 14 residues. This CDR3 is CASSQDPGQETQYF. CDR3 DNA sequence: TGTGCCAGCAGCCAAGATCCGGGCCAAGAGACCCAGTACTTC.

With respect to this clone: This sample also contains other DNA sequences that code for the same CDR3. V usage is TRBV9 and J usage is TRBJ2-1; D is perhaps TRBD2 (6 bases). Germline CDR1 reads SGDLS; CDR2 reads YYNGEE. This CDR3 region has 15 residues. V shed 2 bases and J shed 2 bases, with 11 bases lying between them. CDR3 sequence: CASSVGRGPYNEQFF. DNA for the CDR3: TGTGCCAGCAGCGTGGGGCGGGGACCCTACAATGAGCAGTTCTTC.

The CDR3 here is CASSRGMRGANEQFF. The CDR3 DNA reads as TGTGCCAGCTCGAGGGGAATGCGGGGGGCGAATGAGCAGTTCTTC. The genes are TRBV18 and TRBJ2-1; 8 positions match TRBD2. Germline assignment: CDR1 KGHSH and CDR2 LQKENI. The trim removed 6 bases at V and 7 bases at J, leaving 11 bases unmatched. The CDR3 is 15 amino acids.

The rearrangement joins TRBV6-1 to TRBJ2-5, with TRBD2 matching over 9 bases. Per germline, CDR1 MNHNS and CDR2 SASEGT. V was pared by 2 bases and J by 5 bases, with 6 bases of the junction left unmatched. This CDR3 comprises 15 residues. For the CDR3, the DNA is TGTGCCAGCAGTGAACTGCGGGGGGGCCCGGAGACCCAGTACTTC. Its protein product is CASSELRGGPETQYF.

This clone showed up just once. The CDR3 bases are TGTGCCAGCAGTTCTTCAGCAGGAGGTGCTGAAGCTTTCTTT. This gives the protein CASSSSAGGAEAFF. The V call is TRBV6-5, the J call TRBJ1-1, with D unresolved. The CDR3 has 14 residues. The V gene lost 4 bases and the J gene lost 6 bases, with 15 bases spanning the gap. Germline values: CDR1 MNHEY, CDR2 SVGAGI.

The V call is TRBV2, the J call TRBJ1-2; possibly TRBD1 for D (6 bases). Germline V CDR1 and CDR2: SNHLY, FYNNEI. The CDR3 length is 15 residues. V was clipped by 2 bases and J by 4 bases, with 14 bases between them. CDR3 sequence reads: CASSERSGGSYGYTF. CDR3 bases: TGTGCCAGCAGTGAAAGGAGTGGGGGCTCCTATGGCTACACCTTC.

CDR3 amino acids: CASSRDRDHYGYTF. CDR3 coding DNA: TGTGCCAGCAGTAGAGACAGGGACCACTATGGCTACACCTTC. The genes are TRBV2 and TRBJ1-2, with 7 bases aligning to TRBD1. This CDR3 comprises 14 residues. V trimming: 5 bases; J trimming: 3 bases; junction bases outside the gene matches: 6. The V gene's germline CDR1 is SNHLY and CDR2 FYNNEI. Looking up the rest from reference TRBV2 and TRBJ1-2 gives the full variable domain: EPEVTQTPSHQVTQMGQEVILRCVPISNHLYFYWYRQILGQKVEFLVSFYNNEISEKSEIFDDQFSVERPDGSNFTLKIRSTKLEDSAMYFCASSRDRDHYGYTFGSGTRLTVV.

The gene calls are TRBV3-1 (or the pseudogene TRBV3-2) and TRBJ1-5; no firm D call. The germline gives CDR1 LGHDT, CDR2 YNNKEL (reference sequence). The CDR3 covers 14 residues. Trimming cost V 1 base and J 10 bases, with 14 bases left between them. The CDR3 loop reads CASSQGRSGSPQHF. The CDR3 DNA reads as TGTGCCAGCAGCCAAGGAAGGTCCGGGTCCCCCCAGCATTTT.

J is TRBJ1-1 and V is TRBV2; 7 bases map to TRBD1. The J segment lost 8 bases and the V segment lost 3 bases, leaving 6 bases of the junction unmatched. The CDR3 runs 13 residues. CDR1 is SNHLY and CDR2 is FYNNEI in the germline V gene. CDR3 DNA sequence: TGTGCCAGCAGTGAGGGGCCGACAGGGGAAGCTTTCTTT. This sequence encodes CASSEGPTGEAFF.

The chain couples TRBV6-5 to TRBJ2-1; tentatively, D is TRBD2 (5 bases). The CDR3 has 14 residues. Germline values: CDR1 MNHEY, CDR2 SVGAGI. V lost 0 bases and J 4 bases, leaving 7 bases between the germline ends. This chain's CDR3 is CASSYSRGYNEQFF. The CDR3 DNA reads as TGTGCCAGCAGTTACTCGAGAGGGTACAATGAGCAGTTCTTC.

This chain joins TRBV2 and TRBJ1-1; no clear D. Germline V gene data show CDR1 as SNHLY and CDR2 as FYNNEI. V lost 9 bases and J 5 bases, leaving 10 bases between the germline ends. The CDR3 spans 11 residues. The CDR3 nucleotides are TGTGCCAGAGCGTCGGTTACTGAAGCTTTCTTT. Protein sequence: CARASVTEAFF.

The gene calls are TRBV2 and TRBJ2-7; tentative D call: TRBD2 (5 bases). This CDR3 has 11 residues. Germline V lookup: CDR1 SNHLY, CDR2 FYNNEI. The V end was cut by 4 bases, the J end by 5 bases, with 6 bases between. The CDR3 here is CASSVGDEQYF. The CDR3 nucleotides read TGTGCCAGCAGTGTCGGGGACGAGCAGTACTTC.